These 20 T cell receptor beta chains were sequenced from one sample in a study of OX40 agonist ivuxolimab in advanced cancers. Sequencing was performed with immunoSEQ multiplex PCR; in TCRdb, only in-frame clones are kept and a portion is missing. The sample lists 55,000 to 70,000 clones; approximately 90% were seen once. This specimen was CD4+ or CD8+ T cells sorted from blood, taken in a trial of the OX40 agonist ivuxolimab. These receptors came from an adult with an advanced solid tumor such as melanoma, head and neck, liver or kidney cancer.

This chain uses TRBV12-5 with TRBJ2-7; D ambiguous. CDR1 is LGHNT and CDR2 is FRNRAP in the germline V gene. Trimming took 4 bases from V and 0 from J, leaving 10 bases between them. The CDR3 loop spans 14 amino acids. As DNA, the CDR3 is TGTGCTAGTGGTTCCCCGGTCCTCTCCTACGAGCAGTACTTC. Amino acid sequence: CASGSPVLSYEQYF.

The J gene is TRBJ1-5, the V gene TRBV4-2, with D hard to call. This CDR3 is built from 17 residues. The germline gives CDR1 LGHNA, CDR2 YNFKEQ. The germline V and J ends were trimmed by 0 bases and 3 bases, with 15 bases remaining between them. The DNA for the CDR3 is TGTGCCAGCAGCCAAGATCGCGCCCTACGGTCCAATCAGCCCCAGCATTTT. Its protein product is CASSQDRALRSNQPQHF.

The chain uses TRBV7-2 and TRBJ2-5; TRBD1 or TRBD2 may be the D gene (7 bases each). The V gene's germline CDR1 is SGHTA and CDR2 FQGNSA. The CDR3 has 14 amino acids. Trimming removed 1 base from V and 5 bases from J, with 11 bases in between. The CDR3 reads CASSLGRGGETQYF. DNA for the CDR3: TGTGCCAGCAGCTTAGGCAGGGGGGGGGAGACCCAGTACTTC.

The V and J genes are TRBV30 and TRBJ1-4, with TRBD1 matching over 9 bases. This CDR3 region has 14 residues. CDR1 GTSNPN and CDR2 SVGIG come from the germline V gene (reference sequence). V lost 4 bases, J lost 8 bases, and 8 bases stayed unmatched. CDR3 region: CAWNMGQGREKLFF. CDR3 DNA: TGTGCCTGGAACATGGGACAGGGTCGAGAAAAACTGTTTTTT. The full variable domain, rest sourced from reference TRBV30 and TRBJ1-4, is SQTIHQWPATLVQPVGSPLSLECTVEGTSNPNLYWYRQAAGRGLQLLFYSVGIGQISSEVPQNLSASRPQDRQFILSSKKLLLSDSGFYLCAWNMGQGREKLFFGSGTQLSVL.

The chain uses TRBV11-2 and TRBJ2-5, with 9 bases aligning to TRBD2. V shed 1 base, J shed 6 bases, and the junction held 9 bases outside the gene matches. The V gene's germline CDR1 is SGHAT and CDR2 FQNNGV. The CDR3 extends over 16 amino acids. This CDR3 is CASSLVVRGGGKTQYF. The CDR3 bases are TGTGCCAGCAGCTTAGTTGTGCGGGGGGGCGGCAAGACCCAGTACTTC.

The CDR3 nucleotides are TGTGCCAGCAGTCATACAGGGGGCGTGGGTGAAAAACTGTTTTTT. It is translated as CASSHTGGVGEKLFF. The chain is built from TRBV6-5 and TRBJ1-4; TRBD1 matches 9 bases. The CDR3 contains 15 residues. Trimming took 5 bases from V and 7 from J; bases not matched to a gene: 8. Germline assignment: CDR1 MNHEY and CDR2 SVGAGI.

This clone is a singleton in its sample. The chain combines TRBV7-9 with TRBJ2-3; a weak D match, TRBD2 (5 bases). Trimming stripped 2 bases from V and 2 bases from J, with 8 bases between. Germline lookup yields CDR1 SEHNR and CDR2 FQNEAQ (reference sequence). CDR3 length equals 14 residues. CDR3 sequence: CASSLLGDTDTQYF. For the CDR3, the DNA is TGTGCCAGCAGCTTACTCGGGGACACAGATACGCAGTATTTT.

J is TRBJ2-7 and V is TRBV10-2; the match to TRBD1 covers 10 bases. Losses at the gene ends were 3 bases for V and 3 bases for J; bases not matched to a gene: 5. The germline V gene encodes CDR1 WSHSY and CDR2 SAAADI. This CDR3 is built from 15 residues. DNA for the CDR3: TGCGCCAGCAGTGAATCGGGACAGGGGATCTACGAGCAGTACTTC. Residues: CASSESGQGIYEQYF.

This chain links TRBV27 with TRBJ1-1; no firm D call. This CDR3 spans 14 amino acids. Germline loops: CDR1 MNHEY, CDR2 SMNVEV (reference sequence). Trimming left V 2 bases short and J 0 bases short, with 7 bases between. This CDR3 reads CASSLRAVNTEAFF. CDR3 coding DNA: TGTGCCAGCAGTTTAAGGGCAGTGAACACTGAAGCTTTCTTT.

As DNA, the CDR3 is TGTGCCAGCAGCTTAGGGACAGACACCGGGGAGCTGTTTTTT. It specifies CASSLGTDTGELFF. The V and J genes are TRBV7-8 and TRBJ2-2, with D perhaps TRBD1 (6 bases). Germline-derived CDR1 and CDR2 are SGHVS and FQNEAQ. This CDR3 region has 14 residues. V was shortened by 1 base and J by 3 bases, with 6 bases between the two germline ends.

As DNA, the CDR3 is TGTGCCAGCAGTTCCATGACCAACTACGAGCAGTACTTC. Translation: CASSSMTNYEQYF. The chain links TRBV27 to TRBJ2-7; D ambiguous. Germline CDR1 is MNHEY and CDR2 is SMNVEV (reference sequence). V was trimmed by 4 bases and J by 3 bases, leaving 10 bases between them. The CDR3 has 13 amino acids.

The rearrangement joins TRBV9 to TRBJ2-7; 9 bases align to TRBD1. CDR3 length equals 13 residues. Germline-derived CDR1 and CDR2 are SGDLS and YYNGEE. J gave up 4 bases and V 4 bases, and 3 bases lay outside the gene matches. This chain's CDR3 is CASSPGTGYEQYF. CDR3 bases: TGTGCCAGCAGCCCCGGGACAGGGTACGAGCAGTACTTC.

The chain couples TRBV19 to TRBJ2-7; TRBD2 might be the D (7 bases). The germline V gene encodes CDR1 LNHDA and CDR2 SQIVND (reference sequence). V lost 6 bases and J lost 1, with 16 bases in between. This CDR3 has 15 residues. The CDR3 nucleotides are TGTGCCAGTAGGGGGGCGGGGGCCCTATCCTACGAGCAGTACTTC. Protein product: CASRGAGALSYEQYF.

The rearrangement joins TRBV10-3 to TRBJ2-3; TRBD2 matches 7 bases. J lost 2 bases, V lost 5 bases, and 4 bases had no gene match. This CDR3 has 14 amino acids. Germline CDR1 is ENHRY and CDR2 is SYGVKD. CDR3 in amino acids: CAISLSGPTDTQYF. The DNA of the CDR3 is TGTGCCATCAGTCTTAGCGGGCCCACAGATACGCAGTATTTT.

The genes are TRBV7-9 and TRBJ1-1, with D uncertain. V was pared by 4 bases and J by 3 bases, with 9 bases between. Germline assignment: CDR1 SEHNR and CDR2 FQNEAQ (reference sequence). The CDR3 contains 13 residues. CDR3 loop: CASSYSSDTEAFF. CDR3 DNA sequence: TGTGCCAGCAGCTACTCCTCCGACACTGAAGCTTTCTTT. The full variable domain, its missing parts supplied by reference TRBV7-9 and TRBJ1-1, is DTGVSQNPRHKITKRGQNVTFRCDPISEHNRLYWYRQTLGQGPEFLTYFQNEAQLEKSRLLSDRFSAERPKGSFSTLEIQRTEQGDSAMYLCASSYSSDTEAFFGQGTRLTVV.

The CDR3 nucleotides read TGTGCCAGCAGTCTAGCGGGGGGCCGCACAGATACGCAGTATTTT. Translated: CASSLAGGRTDTQYF. V and J are TRBV25-1 and TRBJ2-3; 11 bases are shared with TRBD2. Germline assignment: CDR1 MGHDK and CDR2 SYGVNS. V lost 5 bases and J lost 1; bases outside the gene matches: 2. The CDR3 extends over 15 amino acids.

This chain links TRBV10-2 with TRBJ1-1; D gene ambiguous. The V end was cut by 3 bases, the J end by 5 bases, with 10 bases between. From germline, CDR1 is WSHSY and CDR2 SAAADI. The CDR3 extends over 13 amino acids. The CDR3 DNA reads TGCGCCAGCAGTGAATCAGGAGGTACTGAAGCTTTCTTT. It is translated as CASSESGGTEAFF.

This chain connects TRBV10-2 to TRBJ1-2; D possibly corresponds to TRBD1 (6 bases). Germline V gives CDR1 WSHSY, CDR2 SAAADI. The V end was cut by 0 bases, the J end by 4 bases, with 12 bases between. This CDR3 has 15 residues. In nucleotides, the CDR3 is TGCGCCAGCAGTGAGTCGAAGGGGGGCGCCTATGGCTACACCTTC. Its translation: CASSESKGGAYGYTF.

This clone is termed medium-sized. The chain has TRBV20-1 and TRBJ1-2; no definite D call. The CDR3 loop spans 11 amino acids. Germline loops: CDR1 DFQATT, CDR2 SNEGSKA (reference sequence). V lost 2 bases and J lost 8, with 9 bases in between. The CDR3, as DNA: TGCAGTGCTAGAACGTCTCAGGGCTACACCTTC. Protein: CSARTSQGYTF.

The chain couples TRBV27 to TRBJ1-5, with D possibly matching TRBD1 (6 bases). The germline CDR1 and CDR2 sequences are MNHEY and SMNVEV (reference sequence). CDR3 length: 15 amino acids. V dropped 7 bases and J dropped 3 bases, with 16 bases sitting between them. CDR3 sequence reads: CASTLLQGFNQPQHF. Here the CDR3 DNA reads TGTGCCAGCACCCTACTCCAGGGGTTCAATCAGCCCCAGCATTTT.